This T cell receptor (beta chain) was captured in a study of CD8+ T cells in alopecia areata. Study-wide background: Treated patients were dosed with oral tofacitinib, taking 5 to 10 mg twice daily. The duration of tofacitinib was 6 to 18 months, with 6 months off drug afterward. Study observations and caveats: In lesional scalp, particularly from alopecia totalis/universalis, clonality was higher than in normal scalp. Treatment with tofacitinib significantly lowered scalp clonality and reduced expanded CD8+ clones among the top 100.

cDNA serving as the sequencing template came from extracted, reverse transcribed RNA. Here immunoSEQ multiplex PCR was the method, and the copy in TCRdb shows in-frame clones only, minus some. The sample shows approximately 200,000 clones, over 45% of them seen only once. Notes on this clone: Its target is unknown.

Treatment specified: oral pan-JAK inhibitor, 5-10 mg twice daily. CDR1 is MNHEY, CDR2 SVGAGI, per germline. There are 14 residues in the CDR3. V lost 0 bases to trimming and J lost 5 bases, with 10 bases between them. The receptor was derived from a human donor with alopecia areata. The input for sequencing was CD4+ T cells sorted from blood, taken at week 24, from a patient treated with tofacitinib. The chain is built from TRBV6-5 and TRBJ2-5; D is unresolved. CDR3 coding DNA: TGTGCCAGCAGTTACTCTACGAGAGGCGAGACCCAGTACTTC. Protein sequence: CASSYSTRGETQYF.